This is a list of T cell receptor beta chains from one sample in a study of CD8+ T cells in alopecia areata. Assay used: immunoSEQ multiplex PCR; TCRdb lists only in-frame clones, some missing. The table lists roughly 190,000 clones, approximately 60% of them singletons. The sequences come from CD4+ T cells sorted from blood, collected at week 4, from a patient treated with tofacitinib. The receptor set was obtained from a human donor with alopecia areata. CDR3s include the opening cysteine and the closing phenylalanine or tryptophan. Fields, in order: V gene, clone size, J gene, D gene, CDR3 length, CDR3 protein. D genes are given only for firm matches. Clone size is stated in some rows and not others, as once, few, many or a class when expanded.

TRBV2,few,TRBJ1-1,NA,13,CASFGEMNTEAFF
TRBV5-1,few,TRBJ2-3,NA,14,CASNPGISTDTQYF
TRBV15,once,TRBJ1-4,TRBD1,17,CATNPGQGPLAREKLFF
TRBV11-1,NA,TRBJ1-6,NA,14,CASSGSSHNSPLHF
TRBV18,few,TRBJ2-5,NA,13,CASSPPVGETQYF
TRBV5-1,NA,TRBJ1-1,NA,15,CASSLGADMNTEAFF
TRBV15,NA,TRBJ1-2,NA,15,CATSRSGAGEDGYTF
TRBV6-6,NA,TRBJ1-2,TRBD1,14,CASSGQGRADGYTF
TRBV6-5,NA,TRBJ2-4,TRBD2,14,CASSYSKRGDIQYF
TRBV10-3,NA,TRBJ1-1,NA,15,CASSYSETANTEAFF
TRBV29-1,NA,TRBJ2-3,TRBD2,13,CSATSGGRDTQYF
TRBV19,NA,TRBJ1-5,NA,14,CASSMDGQMGAQHF
TRBV28,few,TRBJ2-2,NA,13,CASSLRESGELFF
TRBV25-1,NA,TRBJ1-4,TRBD1,15,CASSDPGQGGEKLFF
TRBV9,NA,TRBJ2-5,NA,14,CASSARGVQETQYF
TRBV29-1,NA,TRBJ1-6,TRBD1,14,CSAAGTGPNSPLHF
TRBV25-1,NA,TRBJ1-6,NA,15,CASSESQMTSSPLHF
TRBV29-1,NA,TRBJ2-7,NA,12,CSARQSPYEQYF
TRBV29-1,NA,TRBJ1-1,TRBD1,13,CSVRGGGRTEAFF
TRBV7-2,NA,TRBJ1-5,NA,15,CASSLANSYNQPQHF
TRBV5-1,NA,TRBJ2-3,TRBD1,14,CASMTGGSTDTQYF
TRBV29-1,few,TRBJ1-1,TRBD1,12,CSVERQGAEAFF
TRBV28,NA,TRBJ1-1,NA,13,CASSLGGNTEAFF
TRBV15,NA,TRBJ1-1,TRBD1,15,CATSRDLYRGTEAFF
TRBV30,NA,TRBJ1-1,NA,14,CACLQGGWDAEAFF
TRBV6-5,NA,TRBJ2-3,NA,13,CASTDSFTDTQYF
TRBV30,NA,TRBJ1-6,NA,15,CAWSLRGAGESPLHF
TRBV6-4,NA,TRBJ1-1,NA,17,CASTVPGTGQGNTEAFF
TRBV7-9,NA,TRBJ2-7,NA,11,CASSPGYEQYF
TRBV29-1,NA,TRBJ1-2,NA,13,CSVEDGANYGYTF
TRBV2,NA,TRBJ2-1,NA,13,CASSDKVPDVQFF
TRBV29-1,NA,TRBJ2-7,NA,13,CSVEAGSSYEQYF
TRBV30,NA,TRBJ1-4,NA,14,CAWSARATNEKLFF
TRBV30,NA,TRBJ1-1,NA,13,CAWSVLGHTEAFF
TRBV2,NA,TRBJ1-2,NA,14,CASSYSTANYGYTF
TRBV6-5,NA,TRBJ2-7,NA,14,CASSYLVGTYEQYF
TRBV12-5,NA,TRBJ2-1,NA,15,CASVFGEITYNEQFF
TRBV14,NA,TRBJ2-6,NA,13,CASRDSGANVLTF
TRBV2,few,TRBJ2-1,NA,11,CASSEVNEQFF
TRBV7-3,NA,TRBJ2-3,NA,16,CASSLGAGEGTDTQYF
TRBV11-3,NA,TRBJ2-2,TRBD2,16,CASSPGGSANTGELFF
TRBV20-1,NA,TRBJ1-2,NA,11,CSASGRSGYTF
TRBV29-1,NA,TRBJ2-3,NA,11,CSVEGADTQYF
TRBV7-9,few,TRBJ2-3,TRBD2,16,CASSPVGGGPTDTQYF
TRBV9,NA,TRBJ2-5,NA,15,CASSVVGDSQETQYF